Given below is one TCR beta chain in context. Its antigen is unknown. With a J-beta primer mix and a sample-barcoded 5' primer, a second PCR ran about 7 to 11 cycles. Tags on each cDNA molecule came from a template-switch adaptor with 12 random nucleotides. TCRdb fed the 5' RACE reads into MiXCR, producing one record per CDR3 protein. The table has about 1,000,000 distinct CDR3 sequences, around 43% seen once. The entry originates in a study of blood T cells in healthy people across ages. Germline V lookup: CDR1 SGHRS, CDR2 YFSETQ. Trimming left V 4 bases short and J 4 bases short, with 7 bases between. The length of the CDR3 is 12 residues. General study points: Any conclusive comparison of naive versus antigen-experienced cells was prevented by using unsorted PBMCs. Diversity of TCR beta per million T cells declined in a roughly linear way with age.

This chain joins TRBV5-1 and TRBJ2-3, with D unresolved. This sequence was found in an older woman in good health. The sample taken for sequencing was blood. The CDR3 nucleotides read TGCGCCAGCAGCAGTACATCAGATACGCAGTATTTT. Translated: CASSSTSDTQYF. Together with reference TRBV5-1 and TRBJ2-3, the CDR3 gives the full variable domain: KAGVTQTPRYLIKTRGQQVTLSCSPISGHRSVSWYQQTPGQGLQFLFEYFSETQRNKGNFPGRFSGRQFSNSRSEMNVSTLELGDSALYLCASSSTSDTQYFGPGTRLTVL.